The 26 T cell receptor beta chains below all came from one sample that was sequenced in a study of blood T cell repertoires in COVID-19. Here immunoSEQ multiplex PCR was the method, and the copy in TCRdb shows in-frame clones only, minus some. Among more than 200,000 clones listed, around 83% were seen once. The source material was peripheral blood. The receptors stem from a middle-aged man with active or convalescent COVID-19.

This clone appeared a single time. The rearrangement uses TRBV7-9 and TRBJ1-2; 7 bases are a match to TRBD1. The CDR3 sequence is 12 residues long. V dropped 4 bases and J dropped 7; count of bases not matched to a gene: 3. In germline, CDR1 is SEHNR, CDR2 FQNEAQ (reference sequence). The CDR3 DNA follows: TGTGCCAGCAGCTCCGACAGGGCTGGCTACACCTTC. Protein product: CASSSDRAGYTF.

V is TRBV6-5 and J is TRBJ2-5; D might be TRBD1 (6 bases). This CDR3 spans 15 amino acids. CDR1 is MNHEY and CDR2 is SVGAGI in the germline V gene. V was pared by 4 bases and J by 5 bases, with 17 bases between. The CDR3 region has the DNA TGTGCCAGCAGTTCAGGACAGTTGGGCCGGGAGACCCAGTACTTC. Protein product: CASSSGQLGRETQYF.

The chain combines TRBV19 with TRBJ2-3; a possible D gene is TRBD2 (5 bases). Germline loops: CDR1 LNHDA, CDR2 SQIVND (reference sequence). V gave up 6 bases and J gave up 1 base, with 14 bases separating them. This CDR3 is built from 15 residues. Here the CDR3 DNA reads TGTGCCAGTAGCCTCGGACTGGTGGGCACAGATACGCAGTATTTT. It encodes CASSLGLVGTDTQYF.

V gene TRBV29-1 combines with J gene TRBJ2-2; the D gene is possibly TRBD2 (6 bases). V was cut by 0 bases and J by 0 bases, with 11 bases left in between. The CDR3 covers 16 residues. Germline V CDR1 and CDR2: SQVTM, ANQGSEA. This CDR3 reads CSVEEEGRANTGELFF. In DNA, the CDR3 is TGCAGCGTTGAAGAGGAGGGTCGCGCGAACACCGGGGAGCTGTTTTTT.

The chain joins TRBV29-1 to TRBJ2-7; 9 positions match TRBD1. CDR1 SQVTM and CDR2 ANQGSEA come from the germline V gene. The CDR3 contains 12 residues. CDR3 residues: CRARQGVYEQYF. In DNA form, the CDR3 reads TGCAGGGCCCGACAGGGGGTCTACGAGCAGTACTTC.

V usage is TRBV30 and J usage is TRBJ1-6; 8 positions match TRBD1. There are 15 residues in the CDR3. V was clipped by 3 bases and J by 4 bases; unmatched bases: 5. Germline CDR1 GTSNPN, CDR2 SVGIG (reference sequence). The CDR3 here is CAWSAGQVYNSPLHF. For the CDR3, the DNA is TGTGCCTGGAGCGCGGGACAGGTGTATAATTCACCCCTCCACTTT.

This chain links TRBV5-1 with TRBJ1-4; possibly TRBD1 for D (6 bases). Trimming stripped 4 bases from V and 0 bases from J, with 13 bases between. CDR3 length: 16 amino acids. Germline values: CDR1 SGHRS, CDR2 YFSETQ. The CDR3 DNA sequence: TGCGCCAGCAGCCGTTCAGGGGACGCAACTAATGAAAAACTGTTTTTT. This codes for CASSRSGDATNEKLFF.

This clone was seen a single time. The gene calls are TRBV6-6 and TRBJ1-6, with unresolved D. V lost 4 bases, J lost 6 bases, and 10 bases lay in between. CDR3 length: 14 amino acids. Germline CDR1 is MNHNY and CDR2 is SVGAGI (reference sequence). CDR3 in amino acids: CASSLYQVNSPLHF. The CDR3 DNA reads as TGTGCCAGCAGTTTATATCAGGTTAATTCACCCCTCCACTTT.

The gene calls are TRBV6-2 or TRBV6-3 and TRBJ2-7; D gene ambiguous. The CDR3 runs to 12 residues. CDR1 and CDR2 (germline): MNHEY, SVGEGT. The V and J ends lost 0 bases and 4 bases respectively, with 4 bases between them. The CDR3 DNA reads as TGTGCCAGCAGTTACTCGACTTACGAGCAGTACTTC. Translating gives CASSYSTYEQYF.

CDR3 protein: CASSHSGTGSTDTQYF. The CDR3 coding sequence is TGCGCCAGCAGCCACAGCGGGACAGGTAGCACAGATACGCAGTATTTT. V gene TRBV4-1 combines with J gene TRBJ2-3, with a possible D match to TRBD1 (8 bases). The CDR3 totals 16 residues. Trimming took off 3 bases at V and 0 bases at J, with 13 bases between the two ends. Germline values: CDR1 MGHRA, CDR2 YSYEKL.

The chain recombines TRBV5-6 with TRBJ2-7, with D hard to call. This CDR3 comprises 14 residues. The V and J ends lost 2 bases and 7 bases respectively, with 16 bases between them. Looked up from germline, CDR1 is SGHDT and CDR2 is YYEEEE. CDR3 protein: CASSFSLVFWEQYF. Here the CDR3 DNA reads TGTGCCAGCAGCTTTAGCCTAGTCTTCTGGGAGCAGTACTTC.

The chain uses TRBV6-2 or TRBV6-3 and TRBJ2-5; D is uncertain. Germline V lookup: CDR1 MNHEY, CDR2 SVGEGT. Trimming removed 2 bases at V and 4 bases at J, with 11 bases between. The CDR3 loop spans 14 amino acids. The CDR3 loop is CASSYANSPETQYF. The CDR3 DNA reads as TGTGCCAGCAGTTACGCCAACAGCCCAGAGACCCAGTACTTC.

This clone was observed many times. The J gene is TRBJ1-5, the V gene TRBV2; the match to TRBD1 covers 7 bases. The CDR3 covers 13 residues. CDR1 and CDR2 from the germline V gene are SNHLY and FYNNEI. The V segment lost 6 bases and the J segment 4 bases; nucleotides outside the gene matches: 3. The CDR3 region is CASRPQGNQPQHF. The CDR3, as DNA: TGTGCCAGCAGGCCACAGGGGAATCAGCCCCAGCATTTT.

The chain is built from TRBV19 and TRBJ1-5, with D tentatively TRBD1 (6 bases). CDR3 size: 17 residues. Trimming removed 2 bases at V and 9 bases at J, with 23 bases between. Germline V CDR1 and CDR2: LNHDA, SQIVND (reference sequence). This chain's CDR3 is CASSILGSGATQGPQHF. The CDR3 DNA reads as TGTGCCAGTAGTATATTGGGGTCAGGGGCCACCCAGGGGCCCCAGCATTTT.

This chain links TRBV18 with TRBJ2-5; 10 nucleotides align to TRBD1. CDR3 length: 14 amino acids. Germline-derived CDR1 and CDR2 are KGHSH and LQKENI. Trimming took 6 bases from V and 5 from J; bases not matched to a gene: 6. CDR3 residues: CASSGTGEDETQYF. As DNA, the CDR3 is TGTGCCAGCTCCGGGACAGGGGAAGATGAGACCCAGTACTTC.

The V call is TRBV29-1, the J call TRBJ2-1, with D hard to call. This CDR3 is 14 amino acids long. V lost 5 bases to trimming and J lost 0 bases, with 11 bases between them. CDR1 SQVTM and CDR2 ANQGSEA come from the germline V gene. The CDR3 sequence: CSVQKFSSYNEQFF. The CDR3 DNA is TGCAGCGTTCAAAAATTCAGCTCCTACAATGAGCAGTTCTTC.

This clone has at least ten counts. V gene TRBV9 combines with J gene TRBJ1-1; 7 bases agree with TRBD1. CDR3 length: 13 amino acids. Germline V lookup: CDR1 SGDLS, CDR2 YYNGEE. V gave up 0 bases and J gave up 6 bases; unmatched junction bases: 2. This CDR3 reads CASSVDTGAEAFF. As DNA, the CDR3 is TGTGCCAGCAGCGTAGATACAGGGGCTGAAGCTTTCTTT.

V is TRBV24-1 and J is TRBJ2-7; TRBD1 agrees at 7 bases. V gave up 8 bases and J gave up 0 bases; unmatched junction bases: 9. The CDR3 contains 15 residues. CDR1 is KGHDR, CDR2 SFDVKD, per germline. DNA of the CDR3: TGTGCCACCATTCAGACAAGGGGGCTCTCCTACGAGCAGTACTTC. It translates to CATIQTRGLSYEQYF.

This clone has just one count. This chain connects TRBV19 to TRBJ2-7; TRBD2 is a possible D gene (6 bases). The CDR3 has 15 amino acids. V shed 7 bases and J shed 8 bases, with 24 bases lying between them. In germline, CDR1 is LNHDA, CDR2 SQIVND (reference sequence). The CDR3 is CASTSTREVVRKQYF. CDR3 nucleotide sequence: TGTGCCAGTACCTCGACCAGGGAGGTGGTCCGTAAGCAGTACTTC.

The chain links TRBV6-1 to TRBJ1-6; TRBD1 aligns across 8 bases. Germline CDR1 reads MNHNS; CDR2 reads SASEGT. Unmatched junction bases numbered 7, after V lost 2 bases and J lost 7 bases. The CDR3 is 16 amino acids. CDR3 coding DNA: TGTGCCAGCAGTGAATTGAGGACAGGGTCCAATTCACCCCTCCACTTT. This translates into CASSELRTGSNSPLHF.

The chain is built from TRBV24-1 and TRBJ1-2; a possible D gene is TRBD1 (6 bases). Trimming removed 5 bases from V and 2 bases from J, with 20 bases in between. The CDR3 runs to 17 residues. Germline V CDR1 and CDR2: KGHDR, SFDVKD. This CDR3 is CATSVSLTGTSNYGYTF. The CDR3 nucleotides are TGTGCCACCAGTGTCTCCCTCACCGGGACATCGAACTATGGCTACACCTTC.

This clone was seen just once. The chain has TRBV29-1 and TRBJ2-2; perhaps TRBD2 as D (6 bases). Germline loops: CDR1 SQVTM, CDR2 ANQGSEA. This CDR3 spans 14 amino acids. V lost 5 bases to trimming and J lost 1 base, with 11 bases between them. The CDR3 nucleotides are TGCAGCGTTCACGGAGGGCTGAACACCGGGGAGCTGTTTTTT. Translated: CSVHGGLNTGELFF.

The V call is TRBV25-1, the J call TRBJ1-4; a weak D match, TRBD1 (5 bases). V lost 6 bases, J lost 8 bases, and 13 bases lay in between. This CDR3 is built from 13 residues. Germline CDR1 is MGHDK and CDR2 is SYGVNS. CDR3 loop: CASRGQGGEKLFF. The CDR3 bases are TGTGCCAGCAGGGGCCAGGGAGGCGAAAAACTGTTTTTT.

This clone has only one observation. The chain combines TRBV10-1 with TRBJ2-2; 11 bases are a match to TRBD1. Germline V lookup: CDR1 WNHNN, CDR2 SYGVQD (reference sequence). The CDR3 contains 16 residues. J gave up 2 bases and V 6 bases, and 5 bases lay outside the gene matches. Here the CDR3 reads CASSPGQGANTGELFF. As DNA, the CDR3 is TGCGCCAGCAGCCCTGGACAGGGGGCTAACACCGGGGAGCTGTTTTTT.

CDR3 loop: CSASSGLAGGRSETQYF. The CDR3 nucleotides read TGCAGTGCTAGTTCGGGACTAGCGGGAGGCAGATCTGAGACCCAGTACTTC. V is TRBV20-1 and J is TRBJ2-5; 15 bases are shared with TRBD2. The germline gives CDR1 DFQATT, CDR2 SNEGSKA (reference sequence). V shed 3 bases and J 5 bases; nucleotides not matched to a gene: 10. The CDR3 contains 17 residues.

A single count supports this clone. This chain uses TRBV12-5 with TRBJ1-1; no clear D gene. The CDR3 consists of 14 residues. The V end was cut by 4 bases, the J end by 0 bases, with 9 bases between. Looked up from germline, CDR1 is LGHNT and CDR2 is FRNRAP. The CDR3 sequence is CASGSSAMNTEAFF. The CDR3 coding sequence is TGTGCTAGTGGTTCCAGCGCCATGAACACTGAAGCTTTCTTT.